Given below is one T cell receptor beta chain in context. As yet, its antigen is unknown. This entry is derived from a study of circulating and synovial CD4+ cells in juvenile arthritis. Points from the study as a whole: These blood cells shared more CDR3 sequences with synovium than bulk blood. Circulating pathogenic-like and bulk T cells looked alike by Vbeta family usage. Bulk blood CD4 samples held at least an order of magnitude more or fewer genomes than CPL.

This table comes from immunoSEQ multiplex PCR, and its TCRdb copy is limited to in-frame clones, with some not included. The profile shows tens of thousands of clones, around 95% of them singletons. Sample: CD4+ T cells from blood. The sequence was collected from a human donor with juvenile idiopathic arthritis.

CDR3 residues: CASRTLRTGSEQYF. The CDR3 nucleotides read TGTGCCAGTAGGACCTTGAGGACAGGGAGCGAGCAGTACTTC. The genes are TRBV19 and TRBJ2-7; TRBD1 agrees at 8 bases. Looked up from germline, CDR1 is LNHDA and CDR2 is SQIVND (reference sequence). J was trimmed by 6 bases and V by 6 bases; bases with no gene match: 10. The CDR3 covers 14 residues.